Following are 15 T cell receptor beta chains from one sample sequenced in a study of technical replicates of blood from a handful of donors. Produced via immunoSEQ multiplex PCR; TCRdb's table is partial and in-frame only. The sample has some 87,000 clones; about nine tenths are singletons. The sample taken for sequencing was T cells isolated from PBMCs. The receptors derive from a human donor in good health.

This chain joins TRBV12-5 and TRBJ2-7; 7 bases agree with TRBD1. This CDR3 has 13 amino acids. V lost 7 bases to trimming and J lost 7 bases; unmatched junction nucleotides: 10. Looked up from germline, CDR1 is LGHNT and CDR2 is FRNRAP. As DNA, the CDR3 is TGTGCTAGTGTCTCCGACAGGGTAGCAGAGCAGTACTTC. It translates to CASVSDRVAEQYF. The entire variable domain, with the rest obtained from reference TRBV12-5 and TRBJ2-7, is as follows: DARVTQTPRHKVTEMGQEVTMRCQPILGHNTVFWYRQTMMQGLELLAYFRNRAPLDDSGMPKDRFSAEMPDATLATLKIQPSEPRDSAVYFCASVSDRVAEQYFGPGTRLTVT.

V and J are TRBV27 and TRBJ2-5; tentative D call: TRBD1 (6 bases). The CDR3 length is 16 residues. The V and J ends lost 5 bases and 1 base respectively, with 17 bases between them. Germline V gives CDR1 MNHEY, CDR2 SMNVEV (reference sequence). The CDR3 is CASSPYKGGTQETQYF. In DNA form, the CDR3 reads TGTGCCAGCAGTCCCTATAAAGGGGGTACCCAAGAGACCCAGTACTTC.

The chain uses TRBV28 and TRBJ2-3; TRBD1 agrees at 8 bases. The CDR3 spans 14 residues. Germline values: CDR1 MDHEN, CDR2 SYDVKM. The trim removed 6 bases at V and 1 base at J, leaving 3 bases unmatched. DNA for the CDR3: TGTGCCAGCAGACCGGGACAGGGCACAGATACGCAGTATTTT. Residues: CASRPGQGTDTQYF.

The chain joins TRBV7-3 to TRBJ2-5, with 9 bases fitting TRBD1. Germline V gives CDR1 SGHTA, CDR2 FQGTGA. The CDR3 is 14 residues long. Trimming took 5 bases from V and 5 from J; bases not matched to a gene: 6. In nucleotides, the CDR3 is TGTGCCAGCAGCCCGGGGGACAGGGCGGAGACCCAGTACTTC. This encodes CASSPGDRAETQYF.

On this clone itself: The same CDR3 can be traced to other DNA sequences in this sample. V gene TRBV5-4 combines with J gene TRBJ2-1; 8 positions agree with TRBD2. V lost 2 bases to trimming and J lost 3 bases; unmatched junction nucleotides: 1. CDR1 SGHNT and CDR2 YYREEE come from the germline V gene (reference sequence). The CDR3 is 14 residues long. The CDR3 loop is CASSFSGSYNEQFF. The CDR3 DNA sequence: TGTGCCAGCAGCTTCAGCGGGAGCTACAATGAGCAGTTCTTC.

This chain uses TRBV9 with TRBJ2-3; 7 bases match TRBD1. This CDR3 is built from 15 residues. CDR1 is SGDLS and CDR2 is YYNGEE in the germline V gene. Trimming at V came to 0 bases and at J to 2 bases, leaving 3 bases not matched to a gene. CDR3: CASSVADRDTDTQYF. The CDR3 region has the DNA TGTGCCAGCAGCGTAGCTGACAGGGACACAGATACGCAGTATTTT. Full variable domain (rest looked up from reference TRBV9 and TRBJ2-3): DSGVTQTPKHLITATGQRVTLRCSPRSGDLSVYWYQQSLDQGLQFLIQYYNGEERAKGNILERFSAQQFPDLHSELNLSSLELGDSALYFCASSVADRDTDTQYFGPGTRLTVL.

CDR3 residues: CASSQELATREKPGELFF. The CDR3 DNA follows: TGTGCCAGCAGCCAAGAGTTAGCAACGCGGGAGAAACCCGGGGAGCTGTTTTTT. The J gene is TRBJ2-2, the V gene TRBV4-2, with 7 bases fitting TRBD2. V trimming: 0 bases; J trimming: 6 bases; junction bases outside the gene matches: 13. The CDR3 runs to 18 residues. Per germline, CDR1 LGHNA and CDR2 YNFKEQ.

The rearrangement links TRBV28 to TRBJ2-7, with D tentatively TRBD2 (6 bases). The CDR3 spans 13 residues. V lost 6 bases and J lost 7, with 16 bases in between. Germline CDR1 MDHEN, CDR2 SYDVKM. This CDR3 reads CASSLGGPGEQYF. The CDR3 nucleotides read TGTGCCAGCAGCCTCGGAGGGCCAGGGGAGCAGTACTTC.

The chain joins TRBV10-2 to TRBJ2-1; the match to TRBD2 covers 9 bases. The CDR3 length is 12 residues. With 8 bases clipped from V and 8 bases from J, the junction kept 4 bases outside the gene matches. Germline assignment: CDR1 WSHSY and CDR2 SAAADI. The CDR3 here is CASRREGDEQFF. The CDR3 nucleotides read TGCGCCAGCCGGCGGGAGGGGGATGAGCAGTTCTTC.

The V gene is TRBV5-1, the J gene TRBJ2-3; TRBD2 is a possible D gene (6 bases). V lost 4 bases, J lost 0 bases, and 12 bases lay in between. The germline gives CDR1 SGHRS, CDR2 YFSETQ. The CDR3 runs to 15 residues. In DNA, the CDR3 is TGCGCCAGCAGCCCGACCCGGGGGAGCACAGATACGCAGTATTTT. As protein: CASSPTRGSTDTQYF.

The chain combines TRBV7-3 with TRBJ2-1; D gene ambiguous. The CDR3 has 15 residues. Germline CDR1 reads SGHTA; CDR2 reads FQGTGA. V was trimmed by 5 bases and J by 4 bases, leaving 15 bases between them. As DNA, the CDR3 is TGTGCCAGCAGCCTCGTGGTAGGCAGGTACAATGAGCAGTTCTTC. Its translation: CASSLVVGRYNEQFF.

The chain is built from TRBV14 and TRBJ2-7, with D maybe TRBD2 (5 bases). The V gene lost 1 base and the J gene lost 7 bases, with 14 bases spanning the gap. The CDR3 spans 14 residues. Germline V CDR1 and CDR2: SGHDN, FVKESK. CDR3 sequence reads: CASSQGYSGWEQYF. CDR3 nucleotide sequence: TGTGCCAGCAGCCAAGGGTATTCGGGATGGGAGCAGTACTTC.

This rearrangement joins TRBV6-1 to TRBJ2-5, with a weak D call TRBD1 (5 bases). This CDR3 contains 14 residues. Per the germline V gene, CDR1 is MNHNS and CDR2 is SASEGT. With 5 bases removed from V and 2 bases from J, the gap between germline ends came to 12 bases. CDR3 residues: CASSHNRQQETQYF. The CDR3, as DNA: TGTGCCAGCAGTCACAACAGGCAACAAGAGACCCAGTACTTC.

This clone was detected a few times. The same CDR3 can be traced to other DNA sequences in this sample. The V call is TRBV30, the J call TRBJ1-1, with D possibly matching TRBD1 (6 bases). Trimming removed 7 bases from V and 4 bases from J, with 7 bases in between. The CDR3 consists of 10 residues. CDR1 and CDR2 from the germline V gene are GTSNPN and SVGIG (reference sequence). The CDR3 spells CASRGTEAFF. DNA for the CDR3: TGTGCCTCCAGGGGCACTGAAGCTTTCTTT.

This chain connects TRBV5-5 to TRBJ1-1, with 8 positions matching TRBD1. V trimming: 5 bases; J trimming: 3 bases; junction bases outside the gene matches: 3. The V gene's germline CDR1 is SGHKS and CDR2 YYEKEE (reference sequence). The CDR3 is 13 residues long. The DNA for the CDR3 is TGTGCCAGCAGAGAGACAGGGGACACTGAAGCTTTCTTT. It codes for CASRETGDTEAFF.